Below are 30 T cell receptor beta chains sequenced from a single sample in a study of blood T cell repertoires in COVID-19. The data were produced by immunoSEQ multiplex PCR, yet TCRdb's version contains in-frame clones alone and is incomplete. The repertoire has 130,000 to 150,000 clones, about four fifths of them found once; the top ten carry 9.2%. The sequenced sample consisted of PBMCs or T cells enriched from blood (not recorded which). These receptors all stem from a man aged 50 to 59 who had recovered from COVID-19.

V gene TRBV11-2 combines with J gene TRBJ2-7; the D is unclear. This CDR3 region has 13 residues. Trimming removed 1 base from V and 3 bases from J, with 7 bases in between. Germline loops: CDR1 SGHAT, CDR2 FQNNGV. The CDR3, as DNA: TGTGCCAGCAGCTTAGGGCCCGTCTACGAGCAGTACTTC. Translating it yields CASSLGPVYEQYF.

V is TRBV19 and J is TRBJ2-2; D uncertain. Trimming stripped 3 bases from V and 0 bases from J, with 11 bases between. There are 16 residues in the CDR3. Per germline, CDR1 LNHDA and CDR2 SQIVND (reference sequence). CDR3 protein: CASSIRGAANTGELFF. For the CDR3, the DNA is TGTGCCAGTAGTATTCGAGGAGCCGCGAACACCGGGGAGCTGTTTTTT. Looking up the rest from reference TRBV19 and TRBJ2-2 gives the full variable domain: DGGITQSPKYLFRKEGQNVTLSCEQNLNHDAMYWYRQDPGQGLRLIYYSQIVNDFQKGDIAEGYSVSREKKESFPLTVTSAQKNPTAFYLCASSIRGAANTGELFFGEGSRLTVL.

A single count supports this clone. The V gene is TRBV5-1, the J gene TRBJ2-3, with D uncertain. V shed 0 bases and J shed 2 bases, with 10 bases lying between them. The CDR3 totals 15 residues. The germline CDR1 and CDR2 sequences are SGHRS and YFSETQ. The CDR3 reads CASSLVGGLTDTQYF. For the CDR3, the DNA is TGCGCCAGCAGCTTGGTTGGCGGCCTCACAGATACGCAGTATTTT.

The V and J genes are TRBV2 and TRBJ1-4; unclear D gene. The germline V gene encodes CDR1 SNHLY and CDR2 FYNNEI. The CDR3 is made up of 13 amino acids. V was shortened by 9 bases and J by 4 bases, with 12 bases between the two germline ends. This CDR3 is CASHAQINEKLFF. The DNA of the CDR3 is TGTGCCAGTCATGCACAGATTAATGAAAAACTGTTTTTT.

The genes are TRBV5-1 and TRBJ1-1; 7 bases are a match to TRBD1. The length of the CDR3 is 14 residues. From germline, CDR1 is SGHRS and CDR2 YFSETQ. After removal of 3 bases from V and 1 base from J, the junction contained 3 bases not matched to a gene. CDR3 region: CASSWRQGNTEAFF. The CDR3 DNA reads as TGCGCCAGCAGCTGGAGACAGGGGAACACTGAAGCTTTCTTT.

J is TRBJ2-2 and V is TRBV7-9; 14 nucleotides line up with TRBD2. Germline CDR1 reads SEHNR; CDR2 reads FQNEAQ (reference sequence). V trimming: 5 bases; J trimming: 2 bases; junction bases outside the gene matches: 7. The CDR3 extends over 18 amino acids. CDR3 DNA sequence: TGTGCCAGCAGCCGTAGGACTAGCGGGGGGCGAAACACCGGGGAGCTGTTTTTT. The encoded protein is CASSRRTSGGRNTGELFF.

The chain recombines TRBV2 with TRBJ2-3; a possible D gene is TRBD1 (6 bases). This CDR3 is 17 amino acids long. Trimming removed 2 bases at V and 2 bases at J, with 17 bases between. Germline CDR1 SNHLY, CDR2 FYNNEI. The CDR3 spells CASSERMKGGFTDTQYF. For the CDR3, the DNA is TGTGCCAGCAGTGAAAGGATGAAAGGGGGATTCACAGATACGCAGTATTTT.

This chain connects TRBV6-6 to TRBJ2-3, with a weak D call TRBD1 (6 bases). This CDR3 region has 15 residues. The germline V gene encodes CDR1 MNHNY and CDR2 SVGAGI (reference sequence). V was pared by 2 bases and J by 3 bases, with 12 bases between. This CDR3 reads CASSYQGYGTDTQYF. The CDR3 bases are TGTGCCAGCAGTTACCAGGGGTACGGGACAGATACGCAGTATTTT.

The chain combines TRBV6-2 or TRBV6-3 with TRBJ2-2, with 8 bases identical to TRBD1. J was trimmed by 7 bases and V by 2 bases; bases with no gene match: 6. This CDR3 has 15 amino acids. In germline, CDR1 is MNHEY, CDR2 SVGEGT. CDR3 DNA sequence: TGTGCCAGCAGTTACGGGCAGGGGGCGATCGGGGAGCTGTTTTTT. Translating gives CASSYGQGAIGELFF.

The chain has TRBV11-3 and TRBJ2-5; 7 bases line up with TRBD1. V shed 5 bases, J shed 3 bases, and the junction held 18 bases outside the gene matches. CDR3 length: 18 residues. Looked up from germline, CDR1 is SGHNT and CDR2 is YENEEA. CDR3 in amino acids: CASSPESIGGRMKETQYF. In DNA form, the CDR3 reads TGTGCCAGCAGCCCCGAATCAATAGGGGGCCGGATGAAAGAGACCCAGTACTTC.

This clone was seen once. The V gene is TRBV24-1, the J gene TRBJ1-2, with 9 bases fitting TRBD1. Losses at the gene ends were 2 bases for V and 9 bases for J; bases not matched to a gene: 3. This CDR3 region has 13 residues. Germline V gene sequence: CDR1 KGHDR, CDR2 SFDVKD. The CDR3 DNA reads TGTGCCACCAGTGATTGGGACAGGGTAAGCTACACCTTC. Amino acid sequence: CATSDWDRVSYTF.

The chain joins TRBV6-2 or TRBV6-3 to TRBJ1-5; a weak D match, TRBD1 (5 bases). This CDR3 comprises 15 residues. Germline lookup yields CDR1 MNHEY and CDR2 SVGEGT. Trimming pared 2 bases from V and 5 bases from J, leaving 13 bases between. Here the CDR3 reads CASSYRAGRDQPQHF. The CDR3 DNA reads as TGTGCCAGCAGTTACAGGGCAGGGCGAGATCAGCCCCAGCATTTT.

The gene calls are TRBV7-3 and TRBJ2-3; 8 nucleotides match TRBD2. Germline V CDR1 and CDR2: SGHTA, FQGTGA. This CDR3 comprises 15 residues. The trim removed 4 bases at V and 2 bases at J, leaving 5 bases unmatched. CDR3 sequence: CASSWGTSPTDTQYF. The CDR3 DNA follows: TGTGCCAGCAGCTGGGGGACTAGTCCCACAGATACGCAGTATTTT.

The rearrangement links TRBV6-2 or TRBV6-3 to TRBJ2-5, with D tentatively TRBD1 (6 bases). This CDR3 contains 14 residues. Deletions cut 3 bases from V and 5 bases from J, with 13 bases between. Germline V lookup: CDR1 MNHEY, CDR2 SVGEGT. The CDR3 DNA sequence: TGTGCCAGCAGTTATCTGGGGGCGGAGGAGACCCAGTACTTC. Translation: CASSYLGAEETQYF.

The rearrangement joins TRBV7-8 to TRBJ1-4; no clear D gene. Germline V gene data show CDR1 as SGHVS and CDR2 as FQNEAQ. With 1 base removed from V and 2 bases from J, the gap between germline ends came to 8 bases. This CDR3 region has 15 residues. CDR3: CASSLGSGTNEKLFF. CDR3 nucleotide sequence: TGTGCCAGCAGCTTAGGTAGTGGTACTAATGAAAAACTGTTTTTT.

CDR3 loop: CAISDKVVSDEQFF. As DNA, the CDR3 is TGTGCCATCAGTGACAAGGTAGTTAGCGATGAGCAGTTCTTC. The chain uses TRBV10-3 and TRBJ2-1; possibly TRBD2 for D (5 bases). The CDR3 length is 14 residues. Per germline, CDR1 ENHRY and CDR2 SYGVKD. The V gene lost 3 bases and the J gene lost 8 bases, with 14 bases spanning the gap.

The chain couples TRBV11-2 to TRBJ2-5; 7 positions agree with TRBD2. CDR1 SGHAT and CDR2 FQNNGV come from the germline V gene. The CDR3 extends over 14 amino acids. V was clipped by 1 base and J by 5 bases; unmatched bases: 4. The DNA of the CDR3 is TGTGCCAGCAGCTTAGGGGGGGGGAAGGAGACCCAGTACTTC. Amino acids: CASSLGGGKETQYF. Filled out from reference TRBV11-2 and TRBJ2-5, the complete variable domain reads EAGVAQSPRYKIIEKRQSVAFWCNPISGHATLYWYQQILGQGPKLLIQFQNNGVVDDSQLPKDRFSAERLKGVDSTLKIQPAKLEDSAVYLCASSLGGGKETQYFGPGTRLLVL.

The chain carries TRBV19 and TRBJ2-7; perhaps TRBD2 as D (6 bases). The germline V gene encodes CDR1 LNHDA and CDR2 SQIVND (reference sequence). Deletions cut 5 bases from V and 2 bases from J, with 19 bases between. The CDR3 is made up of 16 amino acids. CDR3 coding DNA: TGTGCCAGTAGTTGGGGAGGACCCACGGGAGCCTACGAGCAGTACTTC. Translating it yields CASSWGGPTGAYEQYF.

V usage is TRBV6-6 and J usage is TRBJ1-6; D may be TRBD1 (5 bases). Trimming took 7 bases from V and 6 from J, leaving 10 bases between them. In germline, CDR1 is MNHNY, CDR2 SVGAGI (reference sequence). CDR3 length equals 13 residues. This CDR3 is CASNRDFNSPLHF. The CDR3 nucleotides read TGTGCCAGCAACCGGGACTTTAATTCACCCCTCCACTTT.

The J gene is TRBJ1-1, the V gene TRBV19; D is perhaps TRBD1 (6 bases). CDR1 is LNHDA, CDR2 SQIVND, per germline (reference sequence). CDR3 length: 15 residues. The V end was cut by 7 bases, the J end by 6 bases, with 21 bases between. The CDR3 region is CASTPSPGGRAEAFF. CDR3 sequence (DNA): TGTGCCAGTACCCCATCCCCGGGGGGCCGTGCTGAAGCTTTCTTT.

This chain links TRBV10-3 with TRBJ1-3; D is unclear. Trimming removed 6 bases from V and 0 bases from J, with 12 bases in between. CDR3 length: 15 amino acids. The germline gives CDR1 ENHRY, CDR2 SYGVKD. The CDR3 DNA reads TGTGCCATCAGATCGTCGCAACACTCTGGAAACACCATATATTTT. Residues: CAIRSSQHSGNTIYF.

The J gene is TRBJ2-6, the V gene TRBV15; TRBD1 matches 7 bases. Trimming took 5 bases from V and 0 from J; bases not matched to a gene: 1. Germline V gene sequence: CDR1 LNHNV, CDR2 YYDKDF (reference sequence). CDR3 size: 15 residues. CDR3 loop: CATSGDSSGANVLTF. CDR3 sequence (DNA): TGTGCCACCAGCGGGGACAGCTCTGGGGCCAACGTCCTGACTTTC. Complete variable domain (other parts from reference TRBV15 and TRBJ2-6): DAMVIQNPRYQVTQFGKPVTLSCSQTLNHNVMYWYQQKSSQAPKLLFHYYDKDFNNEADTPDNFQSRRPNTSFCFLDIRSPGLGDTAMYLCATSGDSSGANVLTFGAGSRLTVL.

V gene TRBV6-5 combines with J gene TRBJ1-5; TRBD1 matches at 9 bases. Germline V gene lookup returns CDR1 MNHEY and CDR2 SVGAGI. V trimming: 3 bases; J trimming: 5 bases; junction bases outside the gene matches: 5. The length of the CDR3 is 15 residues. The CDR3 loop is CASSYTGGTHQPQHF. The DNA of the CDR3 is TGTGCCAGCAGTTATACAGGGGGCACTCATCAGCCCCAGCATTTT.

This clone was counted at least ten times. This chain links TRBV7-8 with TRBJ2-5, with D possibly matching TRBD2 (5 bases). V lost 2 bases and J lost 4, with 5 bases in between. The V gene's germline CDR1 is SGHVS and CDR2 FQNEAQ. This CDR3 has 12 amino acids. CDR3: CASSLRGETQYF. In nucleotides, the CDR3 is TGTGCCAGCAGCTTACGGGGAGAGACCCAGTACTTC.

The chain links TRBV4-2 to TRBJ1-3; perhaps TRBD1 as D (5 bases). CDR3 size: 15 residues. The germline gives CDR1 LGHNA, CDR2 YNFKEQ. Trimming shortened V by 5 bases and J by 0 bases, and 11 bases separated the two germline ends. Here the CDR3 reads CASSMDTVSGNTIYF. The CDR3 bases are TGTGCCAGCAGCATGGACACCGTCTCTGGAAACACCATATATTTT.

The chain couples TRBV4-3 to TRBJ2-3, with 7 nucleotides matching TRBD1. Germline CDR1 and CDR2: LGHNA and YSLEER. The CDR3 totals 16 residues. V was clipped by 2 bases and J by 4 bases; unmatched bases: 9. CDR3 nucleotides: TGCGCCAGCAGCCAATATACAGGGGCAGGTTCAGATACGCAGTATTTT. This translates into CASSQYTGAGSDTQYF.

V usage is TRBV6-4 and J usage is TRBJ2-1; TRBD2 might be the D (6 bases). Germline-derived CDR1 and CDR2 are MRHNA and SNTAGT. The CDR3 is 15 residues long. The V end lost 4 bases, the J end lost 5 bases, and 15 bases lay between the germline ends. The CDR3, as DNA: TGTGCCAGCAGTGTAGCGGCGACTGGTAACAATGAGCAGTTCTTC. Translation gives CASSVAATGNNEQFF.

This clone was counted once. J is TRBJ2-6 and V is TRBV6-5, with a tentative D call TRBD2 (5 bases). Trimming cost V 6 bases and J 4 bases, with 10 bases left between them. Germline V gene lookup returns CDR1 MNHEY and CDR2 SVGAGI. This CDR3 has 14 amino acids. Written as DNA, the CDR3 is TGTGCCAGCAGCGTCCTAGCCGGGGCCAACGTCCTGACTTTC. It translates to CASSVLAGANVLTF.

CDR3 protein: CASSPGGYNEKLFF. In nucleotides, the CDR3 is TGCGCCAGCAGCCCAGGGGGCTATAATGAAAAACTGTTTTTT. V usage is TRBV5-1 and J usage is TRBJ1-4; 8 bases map to TRBD1. J was trimmed by 4 bases and V by 4 bases; bases with no gene match: 3. The CDR3 is 14 residues long. The V gene's germline CDR1 is SGHRS and CDR2 YFSETQ. The full variable domain, its missing parts supplied by reference TRBV5-1 and TRBJ1-4, is KAGVTQTPRYLIKTRGQQVTLSCSPISGHRSVSWYQQTPGQGLQFLFEYFSETQRNKGNFPGRFSGRQFSNSRSEMNVSTLELGDSALYLCASSPGGYNEKLFFGSGTQLSVL.

The genes are TRBV30 and TRBJ2-1; perhaps TRBD2 as D (6 bases). Trimming shortened V by 7 bases and J by 4 bases, and 11 bases separated the two germline ends. This CDR3 is 12 amino acids long. The germline V gene encodes CDR1 GTSNPN and CDR2 SVGIG (reference sequence). DNA of the CDR3: TGTGCCTTCCGGGACTTATACAATGAGCAGTTCTTC. Encoded protein: CAFRDLYNEQFF. Full variable domain (missing parts from reference TRBV30 and TRBJ2-1): SQTIHQWPATLVQPVGSPLSLECTVEGTSNPNLYWYRQAAGRGLQLLFYSVGIGQISSEVPQNLSASRPQDRQFILSSKKLLLSDSGFYLCAFRDLYNEQFFGPGTRLTVL.